This paragraph covers one T cell receptor (beta chain) sequence. These data come from a study of T cell changes during pregnancy in multiple sclerosis. The CDR3 runs to 15 residues. Germline V lookup: CDR1 LNHDA, CDR2 SQIVND (reference sequence). V shed 4 bases, J shed 6 bases, and the junction held 10 bases outside the gene matches. TCRdb keeps only in-frame clones here, not all; method: immunoSEQ multiplex PCR. In the table there are tens of thousands of clones, over 80% of which are singletons. The source was peripheral blood, collected in the second trimester of pregnancy. The chain employs TRBV19 and TRBJ2-3; 7 bases are shared with TRBD2. This receptor was identified in a female donor in good health, enrolled as a control in a pregnancy study. The CDR3 coding sequence is TGTGCCAGTAGTACCAGCGGGGCCGCTTCGGATACGCAGTATTTT. Protein sequence: CASSTSGAASDTQYF.